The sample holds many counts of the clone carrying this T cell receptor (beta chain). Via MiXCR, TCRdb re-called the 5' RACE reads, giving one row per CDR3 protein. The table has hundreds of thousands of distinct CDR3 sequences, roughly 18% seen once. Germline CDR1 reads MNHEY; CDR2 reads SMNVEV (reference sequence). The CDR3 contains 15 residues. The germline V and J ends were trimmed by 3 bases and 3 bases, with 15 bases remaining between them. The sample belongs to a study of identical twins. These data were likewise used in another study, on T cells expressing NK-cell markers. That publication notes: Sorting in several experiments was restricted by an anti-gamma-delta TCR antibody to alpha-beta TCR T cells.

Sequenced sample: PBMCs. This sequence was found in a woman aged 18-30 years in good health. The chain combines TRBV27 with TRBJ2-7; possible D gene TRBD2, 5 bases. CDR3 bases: TGTGCCAGCAGTTTTGGCGGAGGACGGTACTACGAGCAGTACTTC. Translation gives CASSFGGGRYYEQYF.